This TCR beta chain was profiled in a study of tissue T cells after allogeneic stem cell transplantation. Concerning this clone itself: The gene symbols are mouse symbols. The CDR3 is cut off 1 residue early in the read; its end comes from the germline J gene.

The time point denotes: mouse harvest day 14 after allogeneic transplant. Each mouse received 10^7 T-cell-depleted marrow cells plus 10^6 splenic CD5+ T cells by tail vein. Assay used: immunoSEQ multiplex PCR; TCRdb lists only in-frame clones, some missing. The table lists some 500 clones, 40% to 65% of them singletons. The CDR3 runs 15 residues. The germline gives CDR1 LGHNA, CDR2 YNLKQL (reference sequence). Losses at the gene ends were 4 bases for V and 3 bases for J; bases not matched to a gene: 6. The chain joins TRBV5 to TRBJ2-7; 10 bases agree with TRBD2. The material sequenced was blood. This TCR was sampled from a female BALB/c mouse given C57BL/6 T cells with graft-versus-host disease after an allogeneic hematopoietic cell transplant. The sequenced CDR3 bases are TGTGCCAGCAGCCCCCCCGGGACTGGGGTCTATGAACAGTAC. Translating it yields CASSPPGTGVYEQY. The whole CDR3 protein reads CASSPPGTGVYEQYF.